These T cell receptor beta chains were read from a single sample in a study of read filtering for tumor transcriptome and immune sequencing. TCRdb redid the calling of the reads with MiXCR, one entry per CDR3 protein. Here the sample spans 45,000 to 55,000 distinct CDR3 sequences, roughly 20% being singletons. The sequencing sample was made of a population of CD138-negative cells sorted from bone marrow. The receptors derive from a donor older than 35 with multiple myeloma. Each CDR3 is given with its conserved first and last residue. Each record gives: clone size, J gene, CDR3 length, V gene, D gene, CDR3 DNA, CDR3 protein. The D gene is left open where the match is weak. Only part of the rows carry a size: once, few, many, or a class if the clone is expanded.

clone_size: many; j_call: TRBJ2-1; cdr3_length: 12; v_call: TRBV30; d_call: -; cdr3_nt: TGTGCCTGGTCTCTACTCGACAATGAGCAGTTCTTC; cdr3_aa: CAWSLLDNEQFF
clone_size: many; j_call: TRBJ1-4; cdr3_length: 16; v_call: TRBV7-9; d_call: -; cdr3_nt: TGTGCCAGCAGCTTAGAACAGGGACGTGTCAATGAAAAACTGTTTTTT; cdr3_aa: CASSLEQGRVNEKLFF
clone_size: -; j_call: TRBJ2-1; cdr3_length: 16; v_call: TRBV9; d_call: TRBD2; cdr3_nt: TGTGCCAGCAGCGTAGTTAGCGGGGGCCCCTGCAATGAACAGTTCTTC; cdr3_aa: CASSVVSGGPCNEQFF
clone_size: many; j_call: TRBJ2-1; cdr3_length: 12; v_call: TRBV2; d_call: -; cdr3_nt: TGTGCCAGCAGTGAAAACTACAATGAGCAGTTCTTC; cdr3_aa: CASSENYNEQFF
clone_size: -; j_call: TRBJ2-1; cdr3_length: 14; v_call: TRBV7-9; d_call: -; cdr3_nt: TGTGCCAGTAGCTGTGTGAGCTCCTACAATGAGCAGTTCTTC; cdr3_aa: CASSCVSSYNEQFF
clone_size: many; j_call: TRBJ1-1; cdr3_length: 13; v_call: TRBV7-3; d_call: -; cdr3_nt: TGTGCCAGCAGCACAATGCACAGGGCTGAAGCTTTCTTT; cdr3_aa: CASSTMHRAEAFF
clone_size: many; j_call: TRBJ1-1; cdr3_length: 16; v_call: TRBV5-1; d_call: TRBD1; cdr3_nt: TGCGCCAGCAGCCCTCGGATACAGGGGGCGAATACTGAAGCTTTCTTT; cdr3_aa: CASSPRIQGANTEAFF
clone_size: many; j_call: TRBJ2-1; cdr3_length: 17; v_call: TRBV2; d_call: TRBD2; cdr3_nt: TGTGCCAGCAAGTTGGGAGGAGCTAGCGGGCGCTACAATGAGCAGTTCTTC; cdr3_aa: CASKLGGASGRYNEQFF
clone_size: many; j_call: TRBJ1-1; cdr3_length: 13; v_call: TRBV20-1; d_call: TRBD1; cdr3_nt: TGCAGTGCTAGACAGGGGGCGCGGACTGAAGCTTTCTTT; cdr3_aa: CSARQGARTEAFF
clone_size: many; j_call: TRBJ2-1; cdr3_length: 15; v_call: TRBV12-3/TRBV12-4; d_call: TRBD2; cdr3_nt: TGTGCCAGCAGCCCAGCGGGAGGGACCTACAATGAGCAGTTCTTC; cdr3_aa: CASSPAGGTYNEQFF
clone_size: many; j_call: TRBJ1-5; cdr3_length: 18; v_call: TRBV6-1; d_call: -; cdr3_nt: TGTGCCAGCAGTGAAAGGGATCGGACCGTTTATAGCAATCAGCCCCAGCATTTT; cdr3_aa: CASSERDRTVYSNQPQHF
clone_size: many; j_call: TRBJ2-7; cdr3_length: 14; v_call: TRBV10-2; d_call: -; cdr3_nt: TGCGCCAGCAGGGTCAGCGGGTCCTCCTACGAGCAGTACTTC; cdr3_aa: CASRVSGSSYEQYF
clone_size: -; j_call: TRBJ2-4; cdr3_length: 15; v_call: TRBV19; d_call: -; cdr3_nt: TGTGCCAGTAGTATTACGGGGCCAGCCCAAAACACTCAGTACTTC; cdr3_aa: CASSITGPAQNTQYF
clone_size: many; j_call: TRBJ2-1; cdr3_length: 10; v_call: TRBV20-1; d_call: -; cdr3_nt: TGCAGTGCTAGAGTAAATGAGCAGTTCTTC; cdr3_aa: CSARVNEQFF
clone_size: many; j_call: TRBJ2-1; cdr3_length: 14; v_call: TRBV7-9; d_call: -; cdr3_nt: TGTGCCAGCAGCTTGTACGGGAGTATAAATGAGCAGTTCTTC; cdr3_aa: CASSLYGSINEQFF